The source of this T cell receptor (beta chain) is a study of T cells in Graves' hyperthyroidism and ophthalmopathy (dated by TCRdb to the late 2010s). Broadly, across the study: Peripheral blood samples were taken at the time of initial diagnosis, prior to any treatment. To identify TCR V-J signatures that set the groups apart, the researchers used a discovery cohort of 90 to 100 patients, made up of 43 with Graves' ophthalmopathy and 57 with stable Graves' hyperthyroidism. Prospective prediction of ophthalmopathy was tested in an independent validation cohort consisting of 18 to 20 hyperthyroidism patients and some 17 patients who later progressed to ophthalmopathy. The 90 to 100 discovery patients were randomly split 7:3 into training and test sets. In addition, the study compared T-cell repertoires in thyroid tissue and in blood from roughly 6 Graves' hyperthyroidism patients. Once sampling was done, hyperthyroidism patients were given methimazole at a starting dose of 30 mg daily, whereas ophthalmopathy patients were given high-dose intravenous methylprednisolone. According to the paper, TCR Vbeta CDR3 sequencing was carried out on around 140 peripheral blood samples, which came from over 40 ophthalmopathy, about 75 hyperthyroidism and roughly 17 progressor patients. Overall results and qualifications from the work: No statistical method was used to fix the sample size in advance, and group allocation was not hidden from the investigators. In validation, the model predicted progression to ophthalmopathy with approximately 71% sensitivity and less than 80% specificity, a median of around six months before onset. Ophthalmopathy was separated from stable hyperthyroidism by a 13 V-J signature model, with about 88% sensitivity and roughly 81% specificity obtained in cross-validation and 80%/75% obtained in testing. Most expanded thyroid clonotypes (frequency above 0.001) were also detected in blood, suggesting blood repertoires may reflect thyroid immune responses.

This clonotype turned up a few times. Its antigen is still unknown. No qualities accompany the bases; no much larger clone lies one base away. TCR beta CDR3 regions were amplified from RNA transcripts. A first-round RT-PCR of the TCR CDR3 used the HTBI primer set with the Qiagen OneStep RT-PCR kit. Libraries were constructed in a second round of multiplex PCR, after which size selection and purification were performed. Sequencing of the libraries was done on an Illumina HiSeq2000 using paired-end 100 bp reads. As for the original processing: SOAPnuke was used to process the raw data, removing reads that contained adapters or uncalled bases, had a mean Phred below 15, or lacked an exact match to the constant primer or identifier. COPE v1.2.5 was used to merge high-quality paired reads, and clonotypes were defined as unique nucleotide sequences. MiTCR v1.1 was used to align clonotypes to the IMGT TRBV, TRBD and TRBJ reference segments. The analysis was restricted to V-J combinations with a frequency above 0.0001, which together covered roughly 99% of the repertoires. The TCS score was defined as F50 (clonal expansion) divided by E x V (chaos), with BLOSUM62-based TCRdist calculated between CDR3 peptides within each V-J. Welch's t-statistics and random forest reduced approximately 520 V-J features to under 15, which were used in a naive Bayes classifier (R e1071). The public reads were quality trimmed at Q25 with fastp and then assembled into clones with MiXCR by TCRdb, keeping productive beta chains. Every entry covers one CDR3 protein and lists the most common genes and DNA from its rows. The V and J calls, along with clone size, are taken from TCRdb and not from the paper's own processing. The sample table holds over 400,000 distinct CDR3 sequences, of which approximately 23% were seen once. Jointly, the top ten make up about 53% of the sample.

Moderately to severely active disease, a Clinical Activity Score of at least 3, a NOSPECS grade of at least 4, and a duration under 3 months were present in ophthalmopathy patients. The study excluded patients with uncontrolled infections, other autoimmune diseases, pregnancy or lactation. Diagnoses relied on clinical symptoms, serum thyroxine and TRAb, thyroid ultrasound and orbital computed tomography. PBMCs were isolated from more than 9 ml of fresh peripheral blood by Ficoll-Paque density gradient centrifugation. Total RNA was extracted using Trizol reagent, and RNA quality was assessed on an Agilent 2100 Bioanalyzer. The sample consisted of blood. The receptor's source is a woman between 65 and 79 years old with Graves' ophthalmopathy.

The nucleotides are TGTGCCAGCAGTTTTAATAGGGACAGGGGTTCACCCCTCCACTTT. This yields the protein CASSFNRDRGSPLHF. The rearrangement combines TRBV27 with TRBJ1-6, with 10 junctional bases fitting TRBD1. Based on the germline V gene (reference sequence), the CDR1 and CDR2 sequences are MNHEY and SMNVEV. After removal of 3 bases from V and 9 bases from J, the junction retains 5 bases not matched to a gene. The CDR3, from cysteine to phenylalanine, totals 15 residues. The retained sequence is limited to the CDR3, 45 bases, with the frame set at the first base.